Listed below are T cell receptor beta chains from one sample, sequenced in a study of cytomegalovirus exposure and HLA in healthy donors. Generated by immunoSEQ multiplex PCR, the TCRdb table keeps only in-frame clones and is missing some. The table lists some 120,000 clones, more than 8% of them singletons. Sequenced input: PBMCs. These receptor sequences come from a man between 35 and 55 years old in good health and CMV-seronegative. Each CDR3 is given with its conserved first and last residue. The D gene is left open where the match is weak. Rows give clone size only sometimes, using once, few, many, or a class for an expanded clone.

CDR3,DNA,size,D,J,V
CASRVALRGETDTQYF,TGCGCCAGCCGGGTGGCACTGCGGGGGGAAACAGATACGCAGTATTTT,-,TRBD2,TRBJ2-3,TRBV5-1
CASVVGGTQETQYF,TGTGCCAGCGTAGTGGGGGGTACCCAAGAGACCCAGTACTTC,-,-,TRBJ2-5,TRBV7-2
CSVGGGGQETQYF,TGCAGCGTTGGTGGTGGGGGGCAAGAGACCCAGTACTTC,few,-,TRBJ2-5,TRBV29-1
CASSTGTGGNSPLHF,TGTGCCAGCAGCACAGGGACAGGGGGGAATTCACCCCTCCACTTT,-,TRBD1,TRBJ1-6,TRBV11-2
CASSQDAGANEKLFF,TGTGCCAGCAGCCAAGACGCAGGGGCCAATGAAAAACTGTTTTTT,-,-,TRBJ1-4,TRBV4-2
CASSSGQGMDEQFF,TGCGCCAGCAGCTCGGGACAGGGGATGGATGAGCAGTTCTTC,few,TRBD1,TRBJ2-1,TRBV5-1
CASSPLFVLTF,TGTGCCAGCAGCCCCTTATTCGTCCTGACTTTC,few,-,TRBJ2-6,TRBV7-4
CASSLALRQGSGEAGELFF,TGTGCCAGCAGCTTAGCCCTCAGACAGGGTTCGGGCGAAGCCGGGGAGCTGTTTTTT,-,TRBD1,TRBJ2-2,TRBV7-7
CAWSWTVTDTQYF,TGTGCCTGGAGTTGGACAGTCACAGATACGCAGTATTTT,few,-,TRBJ2-3,TRBV30
CASNFGTDTQYF,TGTGCCAGCAACTTCGGGACAGATACGCAGTATTTT,few,-,TRBJ2-3,TRBV2
CASSIAQGSPSYEQYF,TGTGCCAGTAGTATAGCCCAGGGGAGCCCCAGTTACGAGCAGTACTTC,many,-,TRBJ2-7,TRBV19
CASGLGTSGGGWTDTQYF,TGTGCTAGTGGTCTCGGGACTAGCGGGGGGGGTTGGACAGATACGCAGTATTTT,few,TRBD2,TRBJ2-3,TRBV12-5
CASSITSSGGQETQYF,TGTGCCAGTAGTATAACCTCTAGCGGAGGCCAAGAGACCCAGTACTTC,-,TRBD2,TRBJ2-5,TRBV19
CASSKQAAGNTIYF,TGTGCCAGCAGTAAACAGGCAGCTGGAAACACCATATATTTT,few,-,TRBJ1-3,TRBV6-5
CASSYSGGPNQPQHF,TGTGCCAGCAGTTACTCTGGCGGTCCCAATCAGCCCCAGCATTTT,-,-,TRBJ1-5,TRBV6-5
CAWSPASGVSDTQYF,TGTGCCTGGAGTCCGGCTAGCGGGGTGTCAGATACGCAGTATTTT,-,TRBD2,TRBJ2-3,TRBV30
CASSAGQGSYEQYF,TGTGCCAGCAGCGCGGGACAGGGCTCCTACGAGCAGTACTTC,-,TRBD1,TRBJ2-7,TRBV5-4
CASSLVLMNTEAFF,TGTGCCAGCAGCTTAGTGCTAATGAACACTGAAGCTTTCTTT,-,-,TRBJ1-1,TRBV5-6
CASSAGTGPHEQYF,TGTGCCAGCAGTGCCGGGACAGGGCCCCACGAGCAGTACTTC,few,TRBD1,TRBJ2-7,TRBV25-1
CASSSLLAGSISNTGELFF,TGTGCCAGCAGCTCTCTCCTAGCGGGCTCTATTTCGAACACCGGGGAGCTGTTTTTT,-,TRBD2,TRBJ2-2,TRBV5-4
CAKGAGGNTGELFF,TGTGCCAAGGGGGCGGGGGGGAACACCGGGGAGCTGTTTTTT,-,-,TRBJ2-2,TRBV30
CASSIRGARTEAFF,TGTGCCAGTAGTATACGGGGGGCGAGGACTGAAGCTTTCTTT,few,-,TRBJ1-1,TRBV19
CASSRTGEDTEAFF,TGTGCCAGCAGCCGTACAGGGGAGGACACTGAAGCTTTCTTT,few,TRBD1,TRBJ1-1,TRBV7-9
CATSSNEGQPQHF,TGTGCCACCTCCTCCAACGAGGGTCAGCCCCAGCATTTT,-,-,TRBJ1-5,TRBV6-5
CASSQEEWSSSGNTIYF,TGCGCCAGCAGCCAAGAGGAGTGGTCGAGCTCTGGAAACACCATATATTTT,-,-,TRBJ1-3,TRBV4-1
CASSPRTKGENIQYF,TGTGCCAGCAGCCCCCGGACAAAAGGAGAAAACATTCAGTACTTC,few,-,TRBJ2-4,TRBV7-2
CASSSVSRFGPQHF,TGTGCCAGCAGTTCAGTATCCAGGTTCGGGCCCCAGCATTTT,few,-,TRBJ1-5,TRBV7-2
CASSQGSGYTF,TGTGCCAGCAGCCAGGGCAGTGGCTACACCTTC,few,-,TRBJ1-2,TRBV14
CASSQTGNTEAFF,TGCGCCAGCAGCCAGACAGGGAACACTGAAGCTTTCTTT,few,-,TRBJ1-1,TRBV4-1
CASSVEGGNTEAFF,TGTGCCAGCAGCGTAGAGGGAGGGAACACTGAAGCTTTCTTT,few,-,TRBJ1-1,TRBV9
CASSSSGLAGSNAGELFF,TGTGCCAGCAGCTCCTCGGGACTAGCGGGGTCAAATGCCGGGGAGCTGTTTTTT,few,TRBD2,TRBJ2-2,TRBV7-6
CAFLRDRGTDTQYF,TGTGCCTTTCTTCGGGACAGGGGCACAGATACGCAGTATTTT,few,TRBD1,TRBJ2-3,TRBV30
CASSEGRLYGYTF,TGTGCCAGCAGTGAGGGCAGGCTCTATGGCTACACCTTC,few,-,TRBJ1-2,TRBV6-1
CASNRDRANSPLHF,TGTGCCAGTAACCGGGACAGGGCCAATTCACCCCTCCACTTT,few,TRBD1,TRBJ1-6,TRBV9
CASSYEEYGYTF,TGTGCCAGCAGTTACGAGGAGTACGGCTACACCTTC,few,-,TRBJ1-2,TRBV6-6
CASSPPGQTSTDTQYF,TGCGCCAGCAGCCCCCCGGGACAGACTAGCACAGATACGCAGTATTTT,-,TRBD1,TRBJ2-3,TRBV5-1
CASTLRGAGNEQFF,TGTGCCAGCACACTACGGGGGGCGGGCAATGAGCAGTTCTTC,-,-,TRBJ2-1,TRBV7-2
CASSSGQGSYEQYF,TGTGCCAGCAGCTCCGGACAGGGGAGTTACGAGCAGTACTTC,-,TRBD1,TRBJ2-7,TRBV7-9
CASSDPGGQPQHF,TGTGCCAGCTCGGACCCAGGGGGTCAGCCCCAGCATTTT,few,TRBD1,TRBJ1-5,TRBV28
CASSEGTGTMNTEAFF,TGTGCCAGTAGCGAGGGGACAGGGACAATGAACACTGAAGCTTTCTTT,-,TRBD1,TRBJ1-1,TRBV19
CASRGYDERQNYGYTF,TGTGCCAGCAGGGGATACGACGAGCGACAGAACTATGGCTACACCTTC,-,-,TRBJ1-2,TRBV2
CASSLGWGEGDTQYF,TGTGCCAGCAGCTTAGGATGGGGGGAGGGAGATACGCAGTATTTT,-,TRBD2,TRBJ2-3,TRBV7-8
CASSQNTGELFF,TGTGCCAGCAGTCAGAACACCGGGGAGCTGTTTTTT,few,-,TRBJ2-2,TRBV27
CASSFIGNTEQYF,TGCGCCAGCAGCTTCATCGGGAATACCGAGCAGTACTTC,few,-,TRBJ2-7,TRBV5-1
CASSTGSPYNEQFF,TGTGCCAGCAGTACGGGATCGCCCTACAATGAGCAGTTCTTC,few,-,TRBJ2-1,TRBV6-5
CASSPSGAGVGDTQYF,TGCGCCAGCAGCCCCTCGGGAGCGGGGGTGGGAGATACGCAGTATTTT,-,TRBD2,TRBJ2-3,TRBV5-1
CASSQDQGAFGGYTF,TGCGCCAGCAGCCAAGACCAGGGGGCATTCGGTGGCTACACCTTC,-,TRBD1,TRBJ1-2,TRBV4-3
CASSRTVGGREAFF,TGCGCCAGCAGCCGAACTGTGGGGGGACGCGAAGCTTTCTTT,-,-,TRBJ1-1,TRBV4-3
CASSGLSSYNEQFF,TGTGCCAGCAGTGGACTGAGCTCCTACAATGAGCAGTTCTTC,few,-,TRBJ2-1,TRBV27
CASSYTFRGEQFF,TGTGCCAGCAGCTACACTTTTAGGGGTGAGCAGTTCTTC,few,-,TRBJ2-1,TRBV7-3
CASSLTTGGLYNSPLHF,TGTGCCAGCAGTTTAACTACAGGGGGCTTGTATAATTCACCCCTCCACTTT,-,TRBD1,TRBJ1-6,TRBV28
CAWSVRDLNEKLFF,TGTGCCTGGAGTGTACGAGATCTCAATGAAAAACTGTTTTTT,few,-,TRBJ1-4,TRBV30
CASSHPGTGSYEQYF,TGTGCCAGCAGTCACCCCGGGACAGGGTCCTACGAGCAGTACTTC,few,TRBD1,TRBJ2-7,TRBV27
CASSPGVAGSSYNEQFF,TGTGCCAGCAGTCCCGGGGTAGCGGGGAGCTCCTACAATGAGCAGTTCTTC,-,TRBD2,TRBJ2-1,TRBV2
CASSPGRRTEAFF,TGTGCCAGCAGCCCGGGGAGGCGGACTGAAGCTTTCTTT,-,-,TRBJ1-1,TRBV21-1